The clone carrying this T cell receptor (beta chain) has just a few counts. The data belong to a study of blood T cell repertoires in COVID-19. V was shortened by 2 bases and J by 2 bases, with 16 bases between the two germline ends. The CDR3 spans 16 residues. CDR1 and CDR2 from the germline V gene are SEHNR and FQNEAQ (reference sequence). Libraries were prepared by immunoSEQ multiplex PCR; TCRdb keeps only in-frame clonotypes and omits some of them. The sample lists some 200,000 clones, about 80% occurring once. This clonotype was obtained from a man aged 30 to 45 with active or convalescent COVID-19. The J gene is TRBJ2-7, the V gene TRBV7-9; D gene uncertain. The sample consisted of peripheral blood. CDR3 region: CASSLPSGFAAYEQYF. CDR3 coding DNA: TGTGCCAGCAGCTTACCTTCAGGTTTCGCCGCCTACGAGCAGTACTTC.